Listed here are 24 T cell receptor beta chains from one sample, sequenced in a study of T cell repertoires in cytomegalovirus infection. Each CDR3 protein gets one entry after TCRdb re-called the reads with MiXCR. The data show about 150,000 distinct CDR3 sequences, with 32% seen just once and about 52% held by the top ten. Their recognized antigens are unknown. Sample: CD8+ T cells from cultured PBMCs, taken from culture after CMV antigen stimulation. The receptor set was obtained from a human donor in good health (CMV status not recorded). Some clones in this sample may be carry-over from other donors' samples.

The chain links TRBV9 to TRBJ2-1, with 7 nucleotides matching TRBD1. The CDR3 loop spans 16 amino acids. Germline CDR1 SGDLS, CDR2 YYNGEE. J gave up 0 bases and V 2 bases, and 5 bases lay outside the gene matches. Here the CDR3 DNA reads TGTGCCAGCAGCGTCGATACAGGGGTCTCCTACAATGAGCAGTTCTTC. It specifies CASSVDTGVSYNEQFF.

Details on this clonotype: One end of the junction does not line up with germline, which may come from a read error. J is TRBJ1-1 and V is TRBV5-1; the D is unclear. From germline, CDR1 is SGHRS and CDR2 YFSETQ. The CDR3 has 13 amino acids. CDR3 DNA sequence: TGCGCCAGCACCTTGCGGTTCCGCACTGAAGCTTTCTTT. This encodes CASTLRFRTEAFF.

At least ten counts were recorded for this clonotype. V and J are TRBV7-2 and TRBJ1-1; D is uncertain. This CDR3 is 12 amino acids long. Trimming pared 5 bases from V and 3 bases from J, leaving 7 bases between. Germline V gene sequence: CDR1 SGHTA, CDR2 FQGNSA. This CDR3 is CASSLTYTEAFF. The CDR3 DNA follows: TGTGCCAGCAGCCTAACTTACACTGAAGCTTTCTTT. Variable domain in full (rest from reference TRBV7-2 and TRBJ1-1): GAGVSQSPSNKVTEKGKDVELRCDPISGHTALYWYRQSLGQGLEFLIYFQGNSAPDKSGLPSDRFSAERTGGSVSTLTIQRTQQEDSAVYLCASSLTYTEAFFGQGTRLTVV.

This clonotype appeared a few times. This rearrangement joins TRBV5-5 to TRBJ2-1, with no clear D. Trimming pared 4 bases from V and 4 bases from J, leaving 9 bases between. From germline, CDR1 is SGHKS and CDR2 YYEKEE (reference sequence). The CDR3 totals 13 residues. Written as DNA, the CDR3 is TGTGCCAGCAGCCTCGTCGAATACAATGAGCAGTTCTTC. Protein: CASSLVEYNEQFF.

This clonotype has only a few counts. The chain carries TRBV12-3 or TRBV12-4 and TRBJ2-1, with 12 bases that match TRBD2. V trimming: 5 bases; J trimming: 5 bases; junction bases outside the gene matches: 1. CDR3 length: 14 residues. For the CDR3, the DNA is TGTGCCAGCAGTCGGACTAGCGGGAACAATGAGCAGTTCTTC. This gives the protein CASSRTSGNNEQFF.

The table lists this clonotype with a few counts. The V call is TRBV28, the J call TRBJ2-1; unclear D gene. CDR3 size: 12 residues. CDR1 is MDHEN and CDR2 is SYDVKM in the germline V gene. Deletions cut 6 bases from V and 6 bases from J, with 9 bases between. CDR3 loop: CASSPPGNEQFF. The CDR3 nucleotides read TGTGCCAGCAGCCCTCCGGGCAATGAGCAGTTCTTC.

The table lists this clonotype with a few counts. The V gene is TRBV11-3, the J gene TRBJ2-2; TRBD2 agrees at 14 bases. Trimming took 5 bases from V and 3 from J; bases not matched to a gene: 8. Germline V gene lookup returns CDR1 SGHNT and CDR2 YENEEA. The CDR3 consists of 18 residues. CDR3 DNA: TGTGCCAGCAGCACGGCGACTAGCGGGGGGGCGTACACCGGGGAGCTGTTTTTT. Translated: CASSTATSGGAYTGELFF.

Ten or more counts support this clonotype. The rearrangement links TRBV10-3 to TRBJ2-1; 9 nucleotides agree with TRBD2. V gave up 0 bases and J gave up 9 bases; unmatched junction bases: 6. The germline V gene has CDR1 ENHRY and CDR2 SYGVKD. The CDR3 is 15 amino acids. For the CDR3, the DNA is TGTGCCATCAGTGAGTCTTGGCGGGGGGGCCCTGAGCAGTTCTTC. This codes for CAISESWRGGPEQFF.

This clonotype was counted between two and nine times. This chain links TRBV7-6 with TRBJ1-6, with D uncertain. V was trimmed by 1 base and J by 6 bases, leaving 7 bases between them. The length of the CDR3 is 14 residues. Germline CDR1 SGHVS, CDR2 FNYEAQ. In nucleotides, the CDR3 is TGTGCCAGCAGCTTAGAACCGATTAATTCACCCCTCCACTTT. Encoded protein: CASSLEPINSPLHF.

The chain combines TRBV27 with TRBJ2-1; D is perhaps TRBD2 (6 bases). Between the trimmed V and J ends, which lost 6 bases and 0 bases, there was a span of 12 bases. The CDR3 contains 15 residues. The germline CDR1 and CDR2 sequences are MNHEY and SMNVEV (reference sequence). This CDR3 is CASSIRGSSYNEQFF. CDR3 nucleotide sequence: TGTGCCAGCAGCATCCGGGGGAGCTCCTACAATGAGCAGTTCTTC.

V is TRBV7-2 and J is TRBJ2-1, with D tentatively TRBD1 or TRBD2 (6 bases each). V shed 2 bases and J shed 4 bases, with 15 bases lying between them. This CDR3 region has 16 residues. CDR1 and CDR2 from the germline V gene are SGHTA and FQGNSA. Here the CDR3 DNA reads TGTGCCAGCAGCTTATTCGGAGGGGGGCCATACAATGAGCAGTTCTTC. It yields the protein CASSLFGGGPYNEQFF.

This clonotype has more than one count but fewer than ten. The rearrangement uses TRBV7-8 and TRBJ2-2, with D uncertain. This CDR3 contains 13 residues. Trimming pared 1 base from V and 7 bases from J, leaving 7 bases between. Germline assignment: CDR1 SGHVS and CDR2 FQNEAQ. CDR3 sequence: CASSLELGGELFF. The CDR3 region has the DNA TGTGCCAGCAGCTTAGAACTGGGCGGGGAGCTGTTTTTT.

This clonotype came up a few times. The chain couples TRBV4-1 to TRBJ1-1, with a possible D match to TRBD1 (5 bases). The CDR3 covers 14 residues. Germline V gene data show CDR1 as MGHRA and CDR2 as YSYEKL. V dropped 0 bases and J dropped 4 bases, with 9 bases sitting between them. CDR3 loop: CASSQEPRGTEAFF. CDR3 DNA: TGCGCCAGCAGCCAAGAACCTAGGGGCACTGAAGCTTTCTTT.

The rearrangement joins TRBV7-2 to TRBJ2-5; 7 nucleotides align to TRBD1. V trimming: 9 bases; J trimming: 3 bases; junction bases outside the gene matches: 10. The CDR3 loop spans 14 amino acids. Per the germline V gene, CDR1 is SGHTA and CDR2 is FQGNSA. CDR3 protein: CASRGGVEKETQYF. The CDR3 DNA reads TGTGCCAGTAGAGGGGGCGTAGAAAAAGAGACCCAGTACTTC.

This clonotype was picked up many times. Written as DNA, the CDR3 is TGTGCCAGTAGTATCGGGACAGCTTACACTGAAGCTTTCTTT. Translation: CASSIGTAYTEAFF. The genes are TRBV19 and TRBJ1-1; 7 bases match TRBD1. V shed 3 bases, J shed 3 bases, and the junction held 4 bases outside the gene matches. This CDR3 has 14 amino acids. The germline V gene encodes CDR1 LNHDA and CDR2 SQIVND (reference sequence).

The chain carries TRBV7-9 and TRBJ1-4; D gene uncertain. The CDR3 loop spans 12 amino acids. Germline V gene sequence: CDR1 SEHNR, CDR2 FQNEAQ (reference sequence). Trimming shortened V by 3 bases and J by 8 bases, and 7 bases separated the two germline ends. The CDR3 DNA is TGTGCCAGCAGCTTCTATTTGGAAAAACTGTTTTTT. It yields the protein CASSFYLEKLFF.

This clonotype was found many times. The chain employs TRBV28 and TRBJ2-1; 7 positions agree with TRBD1. Germline V CDR1 and CDR2: MDHEN, SYDVKM. J lost 5 bases, V lost 2 bases, and 12 bases had no gene match. This CDR3 region has 17 residues. In DNA, the CDR3 is TGTGCCAGCAGTTTAATCCCCACAGGGGTGAAACACAATGAGCAGTTCTTC. Translated: CASSLIPTGVKHNEQFF.

This chain joins TRBV27 and TRBJ2-7; the D gene is possibly TRBD2 (7 bases). The CDR3 is 14 amino acids. Trimming removed 2 bases from V and 2 bases from J, with 10 bases in between. Germline-derived CDR1 and CDR2 are MNHEY and SMNVEV (reference sequence). CDR3 DNA sequence: TGTGCCAGCAGTTTAGCGGGGGCGACCTACGAGCAGTACTTC. Protein: CASSLAGATYEQYF.

DNA of the CDR3: TGTGCCAGCAGCCAAGCCCTTAGCAAGTGGACAGATACGCAGTATTTT. Translated: CASSQALSKWTDTQYF. J is TRBJ2-3 and V is TRBV3-1; D ambiguous. The ends were cut back, 1 base at V and 3 bases at J, with 14 bases in the middle. The CDR3 totals 16 residues. Germline loops: CDR1 LGHDT, CDR2 YNNKEL (reference sequence).

The genes are TRBV6-5 and TRBJ1-1; unclear D gene. Germline V gene sequence: CDR1 MNHEY, CDR2 SVGAGI. The CDR3 loop spans 12 amino acids. The V and J ends lost 6 bases and 7 bases respectively, with 12 bases between them. The CDR3 is CASSIPGSEAFF. Here the CDR3 DNA reads TGTGCCAGCAGCATCCCCGGGAGTGAAGCTTTCTTT.

The table lists this clonotype with many counts. This chain uses TRBV27 with TRBJ2-1; 13 nucleotides align to TRBD2. Trimming took 6 bases from V and 7 from J; bases not matched to a gene: 3. The CDR3 has 14 residues. Germline CDR1 is MNHEY and CDR2 is SMNVEV (reference sequence). The CDR3 region has the DNA TGTGCCAGCAGGACTAGCGGGGGGCGGAATGAGCAGTTCTTC. It specifies CASRTSGGRNEQFF.

This clonotype was counted at least ten times. This chain uses TRBV30 with TRBJ2-7, with D possibly matching TRBD1 (5 bases). V was clipped by 0 bases and J by 3 bases, with 12 bases between them. CDR1 is GTSNPN and CDR2 is SVGIG in the germline V gene (reference sequence). The length of the CDR3 is 14 residues. The CDR3 here is CAWSVSGLLYEQYF. The CDR3 DNA is TGTGCCTGGAGTGTATCAGGGCTCCTCTACGAGCAGTACTTC.

V usage is TRBV7-9 and J usage is TRBJ2-1; 13 bases agree with TRBD2. The V and J ends lost 6 bases and 10 bases, in that order; junction bases with no gene match: 6. Germline V lookup: CDR1 SEHNR, CDR2 FQNEAQ (reference sequence). The CDR3 has 14 amino acids. CDR3 DNA: TGTGCCAGCAGTACTAGCGGGGGGGCCAAGGAGCAGTTCTTC. Protein: CASSTSGGAKEQFF.

This clonotype was detected a few times. V usage is TRBV7-6 and J usage is TRBJ2-2; D ambiguous. Germline loops: CDR1 SGHVS, CDR2 FNYEAQ. The length of the CDR3 is 15 residues. The V end was cut by 5 bases, the J end by 5 bases, with 15 bases between. CDR3 region: CASSGSVPATGELFF. CDR3 DNA sequence: TGTGCCAGCAGCGGATCAGTCCCGGCGACCGGGGAGCTGTTTTTT. Drawing the rest from reference TRBV7-6 and TRBJ2-2, the complete variable domain is GAGVSQSPRYKVTKRGQDVALRCDPISGHVSLYWYRQALGQGPEFLTYFNYEAQQDKSGLPNDRFSAERPEGSISTLTIQRTEQRDSAMYRCASSGSVPATGELFFGEGSRLTVL.